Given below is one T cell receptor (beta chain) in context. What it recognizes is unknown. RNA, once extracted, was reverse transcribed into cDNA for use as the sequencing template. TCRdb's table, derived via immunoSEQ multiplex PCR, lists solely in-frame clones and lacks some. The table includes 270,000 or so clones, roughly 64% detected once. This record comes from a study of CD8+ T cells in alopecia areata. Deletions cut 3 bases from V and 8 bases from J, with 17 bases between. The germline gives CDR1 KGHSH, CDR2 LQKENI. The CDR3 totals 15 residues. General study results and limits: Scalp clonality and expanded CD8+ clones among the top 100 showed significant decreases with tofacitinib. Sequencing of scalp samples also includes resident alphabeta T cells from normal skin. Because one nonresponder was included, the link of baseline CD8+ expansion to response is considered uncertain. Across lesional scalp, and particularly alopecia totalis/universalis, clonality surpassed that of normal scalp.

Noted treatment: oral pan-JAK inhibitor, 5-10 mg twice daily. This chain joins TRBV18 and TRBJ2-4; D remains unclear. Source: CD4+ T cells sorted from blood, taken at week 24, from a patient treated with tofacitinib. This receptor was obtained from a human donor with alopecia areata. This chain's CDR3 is CASSPGIGESDIQYF. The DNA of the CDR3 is TGTGCCAGCTCACCGGGGATCGGTGAATCGGACATTCAGTACTTC.